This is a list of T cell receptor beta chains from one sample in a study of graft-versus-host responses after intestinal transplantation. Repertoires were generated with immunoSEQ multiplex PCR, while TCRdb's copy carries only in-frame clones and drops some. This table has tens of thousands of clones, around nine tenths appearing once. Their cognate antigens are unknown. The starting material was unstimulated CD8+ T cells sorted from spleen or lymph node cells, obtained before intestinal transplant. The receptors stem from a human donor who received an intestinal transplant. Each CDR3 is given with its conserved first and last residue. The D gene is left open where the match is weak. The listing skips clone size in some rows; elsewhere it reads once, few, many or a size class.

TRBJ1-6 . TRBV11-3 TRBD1 CASSSGDRIIGGSPLHF TGTGCCAGCAGCTCCGGGGACAGGATTATAGGTGGTTCACCCCTCCACTTT
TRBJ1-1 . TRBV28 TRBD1 CAIKVPGTGDTEAFF TGTGCCATCAAAGTACCCGGGACAGGGGACACTGAAGCTTTCTTT
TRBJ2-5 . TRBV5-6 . CASSLGSREQYF TGTGCCAGCAGCTTGGGGTCTCGGGAGCAGTACTTC
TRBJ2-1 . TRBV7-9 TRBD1 CASSFWGQGLDEQFF TGTGCCAGCAGCTTTTGGGGACAGGGACTCGATGAGCAGTTCTTC
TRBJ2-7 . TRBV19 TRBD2 CASSMTSGGYEQYF TGTGCCAGTAGTATGACTAGCGGGGGATACGAGCAGTACTTC
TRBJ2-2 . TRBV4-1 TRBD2 CASSPFGSGLAVYANTGELFF TGCGCCAGCAGCCCCTTTGGCAGCGGGCTAGCGGTATACGCGAACACCGGGGAGCTGTTTTTT
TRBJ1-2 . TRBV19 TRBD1 CASSIATGNYGYTF TGTGCCAGTAGTATCGCGACAGGGAACTATGGCTACACCTTC
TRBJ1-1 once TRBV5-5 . CASSLVAGPGTEAFF TGTGCCAGCAGCTTGGTCGCGGGTCCGGGGACTGAAGCTTTCTTT
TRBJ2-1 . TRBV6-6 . CASSYERNNEQFF TGTGCCAGCAGTTACGAGCGGAACAATGAGCAGTTCTTC
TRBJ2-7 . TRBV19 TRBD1 CASSTRASGTASEQYF TGTGCCAGTAGTACGCGGGCCTCCGGGACAGCGAGTGAGCAGTACTTC
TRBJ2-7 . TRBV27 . CASSFGRGQEQYF TGTGCCAGCAGTTTCGGGCGGGGGCAGGAGCAGTACTTC
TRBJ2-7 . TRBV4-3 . CASSPTVKLQGSYEQYF TGCGCCAGCAGCCCGACGGTAAAACTACAGGGATCCTACGAGCAGTACTTC
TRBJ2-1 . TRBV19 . CASSIRGGGWDEQFF TGTGCCAGTAGTATTAGGGGGGGAGGCTGGGATGAGCAGTTCTTC
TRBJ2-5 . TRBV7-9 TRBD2 CASSRGGGQETQYF TGTGCCAGCAGCCGCGGGGGAGGCCAAGAGACCCAGTACTTC
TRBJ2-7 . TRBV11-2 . CASSLKRGIYEQYF TGTGCCAGCAGCTTAAAGAGAGGGATCTACGAGCAGTACTTC
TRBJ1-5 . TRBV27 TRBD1 CAASTGADQPQHF TGTGCCGCAAGTACAGGGGCGGATCAGCCCCAGCATTTT
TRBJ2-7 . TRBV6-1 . CASYPMTGTGEQYF TGTGCCAGCTACCCCATGACAGGCACTGGGGAGCAGTACTTC
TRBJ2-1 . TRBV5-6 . CASSLTGNYNEQFF TGTGCCAGCAGCTTGACCGGGAACTACAATGAGCAGTTCTTC
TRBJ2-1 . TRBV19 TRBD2 CASSIDRAGVTFF TGTGCCAGTAGTATAGACCGAGCGGGAGTGACATTCTTC
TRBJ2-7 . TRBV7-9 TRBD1 CASSLAGTVHYEQYF TGTGCCAGCAGCTTGGCCGGGACAGTGCACTACGAGCAGTACTTC
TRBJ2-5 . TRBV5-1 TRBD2 CASSLRGTSGDQETQYF TGCGCCAGCAGCTTGAGGGGGACTAGCGGCGATCAAGAGACCCAGTACTTC
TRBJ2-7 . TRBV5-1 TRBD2 CASSFETSGSYEQYF TGCGCCAGCAGCTTCGAGACTAGCGGGTCCTACGAGCAGTACTTC
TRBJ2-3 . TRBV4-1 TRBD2 CASSQGREADTQYF TGCGCCAGCAGCCAAGGCCGGGAGGCGGATACGCAGTATTTT
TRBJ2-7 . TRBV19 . CASSPHLAYEQYF TGTGCCAGTAGTCCTCACTTGGCCTACGAGCAGTACTTC
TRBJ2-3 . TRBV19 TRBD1 CASSIEGETGGLRDTQYF TGTGCCAGTAGTATAGAAGGGGAGACAGGGGGGCTCAGAGATACGCAGTATTTT
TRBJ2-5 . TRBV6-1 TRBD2 CASSGTSLVETQYF TGTGCCAGCAGTGGGACTAGTTTAGTGGAGACCCAGTACTTC
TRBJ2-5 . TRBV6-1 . CASSEKGSTHRLQETQYF TGTGCCAGCAGTGAAAAAGGATCAACCCACAGGCTCCAAGAGACCCAGTACTTC
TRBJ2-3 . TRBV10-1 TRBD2 CASSEGLAGGDTQYF TGCGCCAGCAGTGAGGGACTAGCGGGAGGAGATACGCAGTATTTT
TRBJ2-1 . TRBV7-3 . CASSLRGHNEQFF TGTGCCAGCAGCTTAAGGGGGCACAATGAGCAGTTCTTC
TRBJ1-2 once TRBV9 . CASSVSGNNYGYTF TGTGCCAGCAGCGTAAGTGGCAATAACTATGGCTACACCTTC
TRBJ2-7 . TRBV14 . CASSLGAGAAYEQYF TGTGCCAGCAGCCTCGGGGCGGGGGCCGCCTACGAGCAGTACTTC
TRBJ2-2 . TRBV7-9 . CASSLTPWGQGAGELVF .
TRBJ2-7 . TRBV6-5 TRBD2 CASRAMAGGSYEQYF TGTGCCAGCAGGGCTATGGCGGGGGGGTCCTACGAGCAGTACTTC
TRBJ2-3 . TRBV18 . CASSLRQSPFTDTQYF TGTGCCAGCTCACTCCGACAATCGCCATTTACAGATACGCAGTATTTT
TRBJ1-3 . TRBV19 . CASSISGSGNTIYF TGTGCCAGTAGTATCTCGGGCTCTGGAAACACCATATATTTT
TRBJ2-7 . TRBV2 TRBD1 CATYRGGYEQYF TGTGCCACCTACAGGGGCGGATACGAGCAGTACTTC
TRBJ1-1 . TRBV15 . CATSRAGRAAEAFF TGTGCCACCAGCAGAGCGGGCAGGGCGGCTGAAGCTTTCTTT
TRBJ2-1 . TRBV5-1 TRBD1 CASSAWTGGAGNEQFF TGCGCCAGCAGCGCCTGGACAGGGGGCGCGGGCAATGAGCAGTTCTTC
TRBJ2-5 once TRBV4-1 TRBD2 CASSPSGSGSGETGAQYF TGCGCCAGCAGCCCGAGCGGGTCAGGTAGCGGGGAAACTGGGGCCCAGTACTTC
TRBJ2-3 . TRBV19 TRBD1 CASSIGTGALVDTQYF TGTGCCAGTAGTATCGGGACAGGGGCGCTGGTGGATACGCAGTATTTT
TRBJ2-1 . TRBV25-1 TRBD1 CASSELDGTGRGNEQFF TGTGCCAGCAGTGAATTGGATGGGACAGGGAGAGGGAATGAGCAGTTCTTC
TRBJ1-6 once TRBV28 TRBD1 CASSSRDRGSSYNSPLHF TGTGCCAGCAGCAGTAGGGACAGGGGGAGCTCCTATAATTCACCCCTCCACTTT
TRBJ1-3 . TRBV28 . CASNPLSPGGNTIYF TGTGCCAGCAACCCGTTATCCCCGGGAGGAAACACCATATATTTT
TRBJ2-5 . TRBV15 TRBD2 CATSGMRGGQETQYF TGTGCCACCAGCGGAATGCGGGGGGGCCAAGAGACCCAGTACTTC
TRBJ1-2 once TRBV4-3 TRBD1 CASSQDLRTGVSEGYTF TGCGCCAGCAGCCAAGATCTTAGGACAGGGGTATCGGAGGGCTACACCTTC